One and the same sample provided the 24 T cell receptor beta chains below, sequenced in a study of blood T cell repertoires in COVID-19. Data came from immunoSEQ multiplex PCR; TCRdb stores just in-frame clones and leaves some out. The repertoire consists of some 91,000 clones, with 70% to 90% occurring once and the leading ten covering about an eighth. The sequenced material came from peripheral blood. The receptor source for this set is a human donor in a cohort sampled during active COVID-19.

The genes are TRBV18 and TRBJ1-6, with TRBD1 identical over 9 bases. CDR1 is KGHSH and CDR2 is LQKENI in the germline V gene. With V trimmed by 4 bases and J by 10 bases, 5 bases remained unmatched. This CDR3 spans 14 amino acids. The CDR3 is CASSLGTGQSPLHF. CDR3 coding DNA: TGTGCCAGCTCACTTGGGACAGGGCAATCACCCCTCCACTTT.

The chain recombines TRBV5-4 with TRBJ2-5; possibly TRBD2 for D (6 bases). Trimming cost V 0 bases and J 0 bases, with 9 bases left between them. Germline loops: CDR1 SGHNT, CDR2 YYREEE (reference sequence). This CDR3 comprises 15 residues. CDR3: CASSLAAGYQETQYF. In DNA, the CDR3 is TGTGCCAGCAGCTTGGCCGCGGGGTACCAAGAGACCCAGTACTTC.

V gene TRBV27 combines with J gene TRBJ1-5; possibly TRBD1 for D (6 bases). Trimming shortened V by 6 bases and J by 4 bases, and 13 bases separated the two germline ends. Germline CDR1 is MNHEY and CDR2 is SMNVEV (reference sequence). CDR3 length equals 14 residues. Written as DNA, the CDR3 is TGTGCCAGCAGCATTAACAGGGAAAATCAGCCCCAGCATTTT. Its protein product is CASSINRENQPQHF.

This clone was observed a handful of times. The genes are TRBV28 and TRBJ1-1; tentatively, D is TRBD1 (6 bases). Germline assignment: CDR1 MDHEN and CDR2 SYDVKM. V gave up 6 bases and J gave up 10 bases, with 12 bases separating them. The CDR3 runs to 11 residues. The CDR3 here is CASSSQGIAFF. CDR3 nucleotide sequence: TGTGCCAGCAGCTCTCAGGGGATAGCTTTCTTT.

V is TRBV28 and J is TRBJ1-5, with D possibly matching TRBD1 (5 bases). Germline V lookup: CDR1 MDHEN, CDR2 SYDVKM. Between the trimmed V and J ends, which lost 3 bases and 6 bases, there was a span of 12 bases. The CDR3 loop spans 14 amino acids. The CDR3 sequence is CASSFGGLGQPQHF. The CDR3 DNA sequence: TGTGCCAGCAGTTTTGGGGGACTTGGTCAGCCCCAGCATTTT.

V usage is TRBV19 and J usage is TRBJ2-1; D is possibly TRBD2 (6 bases). Between the trimmed V and J ends, which lost 1 base and 0 bases, there was a span of 7 bases. This CDR3 spans 15 amino acids. CDR1 LNHDA and CDR2 SQIVND come from the germline V gene (reference sequence). The DNA for the CDR3 is TGTGCCAGTAGTATAGGACTAGTCTCCTACAATGAGCAGTTCTTC. Encoded protein: CASSIGLVSYNEQFF.

The chain carries TRBV30 and TRBJ2-3, with 10 bases matching TRBD2. This CDR3 has 14 amino acids. V was clipped by 5 bases and J by 3 bases; unmatched bases: 5. Germline CDR1 reads GTSNPN; CDR2 reads SVGIG (reference sequence). In DNA, the CDR3 is TGTGCCTGGGGGAGCGGGAGGGCTACAGATACGCAGTATTTT. Its protein product is CAWGSGRATDTQYF.

The chain is built from TRBV7-9 and TRBJ2-3; 14 bases agree with TRBD2. This CDR3 region has 19 residues. Losses at the gene ends were 5 bases for V and 6 bases for J; bases not matched to a gene: 16. CDR1 SEHNR and CDR2 FQNEAQ come from the germline V gene (reference sequence). The CDR3 coding sequence is TGTGCCAGCAGCCGATATGAAGGGACTAGCGGGAGAGACTTTGATACGCAGTATTTT. Translated: CASSRYEGTSGRDFDTQYF.

This chain links TRBV19 with TRBJ1-5; TRBD1 aligns across 11 bases. The CDR3 has 15 residues. The germline gives CDR1 LNHDA, CDR2 SQIVND (reference sequence). V lost 10 bases, J lost 6 bases, and 11 bases stayed unmatched. The CDR3 sequence is CATADRGRAGQPQHF. The CDR3 DNA reads as TGTGCCACCGCGGACAGGGGGCGGGCCGGTCAGCCCCAGCATTTT.

This chain links TRBV5-4 with TRBJ1-2; 9 nucleotides line up with TRBD1. V was pared by 4 bases and J by 4 bases, with 5 bases of the junction left unmatched. In germline, CDR1 is SGHNT, CDR2 YYREEE (reference sequence). This CDR3 is 14 amino acids long. The CDR3, as DNA: TGTGCCAGCAGCCGGGACAGGGAGAGCTATGGCTACACCTTC. Protein: CASSRDRESYGYTF.

This chain links TRBV6-2 or TRBV6-3 with TRBJ1-5; D gene unclear. The V end lost 4 bases, the J end lost 0 bases, and 13 bases lay between the germline ends. CDR3 length: 16 amino acids. Germline assignment: CDR1 MNHEY and CDR2 SVGEGT. Written as DNA, the CDR3 is TGTGCCAGCAGTTCCCATCAGGATTATAGCAATCAGCCCCAGCATTTT. Protein: CASSSHQDYSNQPQHF.

V usage is TRBV10-3 and J usage is TRBJ1-5, with D possibly TRBD1 on 6 matching bases. The V gene lost 3 bases and the J gene lost 5 bases, with 11 bases spanning the gap. Germline V gene sequence: CDR1 ENHRY, CDR2 SYGVKD. This CDR3 region has 14 residues. CDR3 nucleotides: TGTGCCATCAGTGACTTGGGGGCTGATCAGCCCCAGCATTTT. Protein product: CAISDLGADQPQHF.

The sample holds a few counts of this clone. A junction end diverges from the germline sequence, so it may reflect a read error. The J gene is TRBJ2-7, the V gene TRBV11-2; 8 nucleotides align to TRBD2. The germline gives CDR1 SGHAT, CDR2 FQNNGV. The CDR3 length is 15 residues. CDR3 in amino acids: CASTPGAGGSHEQYF. CDR3 nucleotide sequence: TGTGCCAGCACTCCGGGGGCGGGAGGCTCCCACGAGCAGTACTTC.

This chain links TRBV19 with TRBJ2-5; tentative D call: TRBD2 (5 bases). The CDR3 has 14 residues. The germline V gene encodes CDR1 LNHDA and CDR2 SQIVND (reference sequence). Trimming took 3 bases from V and 6 from J, leaving 14 bases between them. CDR3 in amino acids: CASSMQERAKTQYF. The CDR3 DNA follows: TGTGCCAGTAGTATGCAAGAGAGGGCGAAGACCCAGTACTTC.

There are a few counts of this clone. V usage is TRBV5-1 and J usage is TRBJ2-1; D is possibly TRBD2 (5 bases). Germline-derived CDR1 and CDR2 are SGHRS and YFSETQ. The CDR3 covers 17 residues. V lost 4 bases, J lost 0 bases, and 17 bases lay in between. The CDR3 sequence is CASSLTYRRDSYNEQFF. CDR3 DNA: TGCGCCAGCAGCCTAACCTACCGACGGGACTCCTACAATGAGCAGTTCTTC. Combining the CDR3 with reference TRBV5-1 and TRBJ2-1 gives the whole variable domain KAGVTQTPRYLIKTRGQQVTLSCSPISGHRSVSWYQQTPGQGLQFLFEYFSETQRNKGNFPGRFSGRQFSNSRSEMNVSTLELGDSALYLCASSLTYRRDSYNEQFFGPGTRLTVL.

The V gene is TRBV5-5, the J gene TRBJ1-6; D remains ambiguous. The V and J ends lost 1 base and 7 bases respectively, with 9 bases between them. The CDR3 is 14 amino acids. Germline V gene data show CDR1 as SGHKS and CDR2 as YYEKEE (reference sequence). CDR3 sequence: CASSLFYENSPLHF. In nucleotides, the CDR3 is TGTGCCAGCAGCTTGTTTTATGAGAATTCACCCCTCCACTTT.

This clone occurred once. The chain joins TRBV5-1 to TRBJ1-2; the D gene is possibly TRBD1 (6 bases). The CDR3 is 16 amino acids. The V and J ends lost 1 base and 4 bases respectively, with 17 bases between them. Germline CDR1 and CDR2: SGHRS and YFSETQ. The CDR3 region has the DNA TGCGCCAGCAGCTTGAGGACGACAGGCGCTTTCTATGGCTACACCTTC. This translates into CASSLRTTGAFYGYTF.

The CDR3 region has the DNA TGTGCCGGGCGTGTGTCGGTCTTAGAGACCCAGTACTTC. Translation: CAGRVSVLETQYF. The rearrangement uses TRBV2 and TRBJ2-5; D is undetermined. The CDR3 loop spans 13 amino acids. V was pared by 11 bases and J by 4 bases, with 17 bases between. CDR1 and CDR2 (germline): SNHLY, FYNNEI.

The chain joins TRBV11-1 to TRBJ1-5, with 8 positions matching TRBD1. With V trimmed by 3 bases and J by 5 bases, 0 bases remained unmatched. CDR3 length equals 13 residues. In germline, CDR1 is SGHAT, CDR2 FQDESV (reference sequence). CDR3 protein: CASSLDRDQPQHF. The CDR3 coding sequence is TGTGCCAGCAGCTTGGACAGGGATCAGCCCCAGCATTTT.

The chain carries TRBV6-9 and TRBJ2-7, with D perhaps matching TRBD1 (5 bases). V dropped 0 bases and J dropped 3 bases, with 18 bases sitting between them. Germline CDR1 reads MNHGY; CDR2 reads SVAAGI. There are 17 residues in the CDR3. CDR3 sequence: CASSYSCPNNRNYEQYF. For the CDR3, the DNA is TGTGCCAGCAGTTATTCTTGCCCAAATAACAGGAACTACGAGCAGTACTTC.

This clone appeared once. V gene TRBV6-5 combines with J gene TRBJ1-5; weak D call: TRBD1 (5 bases). V lost 6 bases, J lost 7 bases, and 16 bases lay in between. This CDR3 is built from 14 residues. CDR1 and CDR2 (germline): MNHEY, SVGAGI. CDR3 sequence: CASRKQENGQPQHF. The CDR3 DNA sequence: TGTGCCAGCAGGAAACAGGAGAACGGACAGCCCCAGCATTTT.

This rearrangement joins TRBV5-1 to TRBJ2-1; 11 nucleotides align to TRBD2. The CDR3 totals 15 residues. The V and J ends lost 6 bases and 4 bases, in that order; junction bases with no gene match: 6. CDR1 and CDR2 (germline): SGHRS, YFSETQ. Here the CDR3 reads CASNQGTSGYNEQFF. The CDR3 region has the DNA TGCGCCAGCAACCAAGGGACTAGCGGTTACAATGAGCAGTTCTTC.

The V gene is TRBV5-5, the J gene TRBJ1-4, with D unclear. The CDR3 is made up of 14 amino acids. V dropped 2 bases and J dropped 3 bases, with 8 bases sitting between them. CDR1 and CDR2 from the germline V gene are SGHKS and YYEKEE (reference sequence). CDR3 sequence reads: CASSFERANEKLFF. The CDR3, as DNA: TGTGCCAGCAGCTTTGAGAGAGCTAATGAAAAACTGTTTTTT.

This clone was seen a single time. In DNA, the CDR3 is TGTGCCAGCACCCAAGGGGGGGGCACTGAAGCTTTCTTT. Its translation: CASTQGGGTEAFF. This chain joins TRBV7-2 and TRBJ1-1, with a weak D call TRBD1 (6 bases). The CDR3 consists of 13 residues. Germline CDR1 and CDR2: SGHTA and FQGNSA. V gave up 7 bases and J gave up 4 bases, with 13 bases separating them. Using reference TRBV7-2 and TRBJ1-1 for the parts outside the CDR3, the full variable domain is GAGVSQSPSNKVTEKGKDVELRCDPISGHTALYWYRQSLGQGLEFLIYFQGNSAPDKSGLPSDRFSAERTGGSVSTLTIQRTQQEDSAVYLCASTQGGGTEAFFGQGTRLTVV.